The rows below give T cell receptor beta chains drawn from one sample of a study of cytotoxic CD8 clonotypes in ibrutinib-treated CLL. The table came from immunoSEQ multiplex PCR; TCRdb's copy has only in-frame clones and leaves some out. The table records around 19,000 clones, about 61% of them present only once. The sequencing here drew on PBMCs, taken after 12 months of ibrutinib treatment. The receptors were sampled from a human donor with chronic lymphocytic leukemia. CDR3s include the opening cysteine and the closing phenylalanine or tryptophan. The D gene is left open where the match is weak. Expanded clones are given a class, and other clones once, few, many or no size at all.

j_call clone_size v_call d_call cdr3_nt cdr3_aa
TRBJ2-3 . TRBV5-8 . TGTGCCAGCACCCCTGGACTCCTTCGAACAGATACGCAGTATTTT CASTPGLLRTDTQYF
TRBJ1-2 . TRBV19 . TGTGCCAGTAAGGGTCAGGAGTCCTATGGCTACACCTTC CASKGQESYGYTF
TRBJ2-5 . TRBV7-7 TRBD2 TGTGCTAGCAGCCAGACTAGCGGGAGGAAGACCCAGTACTTC CASSQTSGRKTQYF
TRBJ1-4 . TRBV2 . TGTGCCAGCAGTAGGACCGGGGATAACGAAAAACTGTTTTTT CASSRTGDNEKLFF
TRBJ1-1 few TRBV6-6 . TGTGCCAGCAGTTACGGGCCTGAAGCTTTCTTT CASSYGPEAFF
TRBJ2-3 . TRBV5-8 TRBD2 TGTGCCAGCAGCTTGCGCGGGAGGGACACAGATACGCAGTATTTT CASSLRGRDTDTQYF
TRBJ1-1 many TRBV4-1 . TGCGCCAGCAGCCAAGATCGGTCCCTGGGCACTGAAGCTTTCTTT CASSQDRSLGTEAFF
TRBJ2-4 . TRBV5-6 . TGTGCCAGCAGCCACAGACAGGTTGGCAAAAACATTCAGTACTTC CASSHRQVGKNIQYF
TRBJ2-5 few TRBV7-8 . TGTGCCAGCAGCTTCCGGAGGTCCGTAGAGACCCAGTACTTC CASSFRRSVETQYF
TRBJ2-7 . TRBV30 TRBD1 TGTGCCTGGAGTACGCCACCGGGACAGGGTTACGAGCAGTACTTC CAWSTPPGQGYEQYF
TRBJ1-1 few TRBV9 . TGTGCCAGCAGCGTAGATCCGGGCTACACTGAAGCTTTCTTT CASSVDPGYTEAFF
TRBJ2-2 . TRBV28 . TGTGCCAGCAGTTCCGGGGCCGCTTGGGACACCGGGGAGCTGTTTTTT CASSSGAAWDTGELFF
TRBJ2-1 . TRBV30 . TGTGCCTGGAGTTCGCCCTACAGAAATAGGGTCTTGGGTGAGCAGTTCTTC CAWSSPYRNRVLGEQFF
TRBJ1-4 . TRBV29-1 . TGCAGCGTTGGAGGGGGAGATGAAAAACTGTTTTTT CSVGGGDEKLFF
TRBJ2-3 . TRBV29-1 TRBD2 TGCAGCGTCCGGACTAGCGGGAGCCCAGATACGCAGTATTTT CSVRTSGSPDTQYF
TRBJ2-2 once TRBV27 . TGTGCCAGCCGCCTGGGGGGGGAGGGGGCGAACACCGGGGAGCTGTTTTTT CASRLGGEGANTGELFF
TRBJ2-5 . TRBV6-5 TRBD1 TGTGCCAGCAGTTCTCGGACAGGGTGGCAAGAGACCCAGTACTTC CASSSRTGWQETQYF
TRBJ1-5 few TRBV4-1 . TGCGCCAGCAGCCAAGCCTGGGGAGGGACGAATCAGCCCCAGCATTTT CASSQAWGGTNQPQHF
TRBJ2-3 . TRBV14 . TGTGCCAGCAGCCCAGCCTGGGTGGAGGTTGTCACAGATACGCAGTATTTT CASSPAWVEVVTDTQYF
TRBJ2-3 . TRBV7-3 TRBD2 TGTGCCAGCAGCTCTCCCGGGACTAGCGGGGGACCAGATACGCAGTATTTT CASSSPGTSGGPDTQYF
TRBJ2-3 few TRBV28 TRBD1 TGTGCCAGCAGACCGCCGGACAGGCCCCTACATACGCAGTATTTT CASRPPDRPLHTQYF
TRBJ2-3 . TRBV29-1 . TGCAGCGTTGCGAGCACAGATACGCAGTATTTT CSVASTDTQYF
TRBJ2-7 . TRBV16 . TGTGCCAGCAGCCAATCGTTCGGCTCCTACGAGCAGTACTTC CASSQSFGSYEQYF
TRBJ2-7 once TRBV30 . TGTGCCTCCCGGGGGGGGAGACAGGGGATCCACGAGCAGTACTTC CASRGGRQGIHEQYF
TRBJ2-3 . TRBV5-1 TRBD2 TGCGCCAGCAGCTTGGGACTAGCGGGTGATACGCAGTATTTT CASSLGLAGDTQYF
TRBJ2-1 . TRBV4-2 . TGTGCCAGCAGCCAAGATCGAGTGGGGGGAGCCTCCTACAATGAGCAGTTCTTC CASSQDRVGGASYNEQFF
TRBJ2-1 . TRBV6-1 . TGTGCCAGCAGTGAATATGGGGGGGCCAATGAGCAGTTCTTC CASSEYGGANEQFF
TRBJ2-5 . TRBV7-8 . TGTGCCAGCAGCACACTAGGAAACCCGCAAGAGACCCAGTACTTC CASSTLGNPQETQYF
TRBJ2-3 once TRBV9 . TGTGCCAGCAGCGTACCCCAACAAGAAATAGCGGATTCTAGCACAGATACGCAGTATTTT CASSVPQQEIADSSTDTQYF
TRBJ1-5 few TRBV19 . TGTGCCAGTAGTGCGGCAAAGGGTCAGCCCCAGCATTTT CASSAAKGQPQHF
TRBJ1-1 few TRBV18 . TGTGCCAGCTCACCACCCCAGGTTCTTGGGGAGACTGAAGCTTTCTTT CASSPPQVLGETEAFF
TRBJ1-1 . TRBV28 . TGTGCCAGCAGTTCTCCGAACACTGAAGCTTTCTTT CASSSPNTEAFF
TRBJ1-5 . TRBV6-6 TRBD1 TGTGCCAGCAGTACAGGACAGGGGGCGATCAATCAGCCCCAGCATTTT CASSTGQGAINQPQHF
TRBJ1-2 few TRBV7-9 . TGTGCCAGCAGCTTCGGCGTCGGAGGCGGCTTCTATGGCTACACCTTC CASSFGVGGGFYGYTF
TRBJ2-1 few TRBV4-1 TRBD2 TGCGCCAGCAGCCAAGATATACTAGCGGGATATGAGCAGTTCTTC CASSQDILAGYEQFF
TRBJ2-7 . TRBV5-4 . TGTGCCAGCAGTGTAGGGGGTGGGGGAGACTTCTACGAGCAGTACTTC CASSVGGGGDFYEQYF
TRBJ2-1 . TRBV6-6 . TGTGCCAGCAGTTTATCGAATGAGCAGTTCTTC CASSLSNEQFF
TRBJ2-5 . TRBV7-3 TRBD1 TGTGCCAGCAGCTCCACCGGGACAGGGGCAGAGACCCAGTACTTC CASSSTGTGAETQYF
TRBJ2-1 . TRBV5-4 . TGTGCCAGCAGGAGGGATTCCTACAATGAGCAGTTCTTC CASRRDSYNEQFF
TRBJ2-5 . TRBV9 TRBD1 TGTGCCAGCAGCGTTACCGGGACAGGGGACGAGACCCAGTACTTC CASSVTGTGDETQYF
TRBJ1-2 . TRBV28 . TGTGCCAGCAGCTTTGGCCGGTATGGCTACACCTTC CASSFGRYGYTF
TRBJ1-2 . TRBV5-1 TRBD1 TGCGCCAGCAGCTTGGAGTTCGGGACAGGACTTAACTATGGCTACACCTTC CASSLEFGTGLNYGYTF
TRBJ2-2 medium-sized TRBV6-6 . TGTGCCAGCAGTACACTAGCAGCGAGTGACACCGGGGAGCTGTTTTTT CASSTLAASDTGELFF
TRBJ2-2 once TRBV10-3 . TGTGCCATAACCGGGACCGGGGGCGCCGGGGAGCTGTTTTTT CAITGTGGAGELFF
TRBJ1-2 . TRBV6-6 . TGTGCCAGCAGTTACTCGACAGCCCCGCAGCATGGCTACACCTTC CASSYSTAPQHGYTF
TRBJ2-1 . TRBV6-5 TRBD1 TGTGCCAGCAGTATTCGACAGGGGGATTCGGTTGAGCAGTTCTTC CASSIRQGDSVEQFF
TRBJ2-6 . TRBV27 . TGTGCCAGCAGTCTAATTCGCTCTGGGGCCAACGTCCTGACTTTC CASSLIRSGANVLTF
TRBJ1-3 . TRBV5-1 . TGCGCCAGCAGCATAGACACAATGGGAAACACCATATATTTT CASSIDTMGNTIYF
TRBJ1-2 . TRBV4-2 . TGTGCCAGCAGCCAAGAAACCTCGCTTAGGCACTATGGCTACACCTTC CASSQETSLRHYGYTF
TRBJ2-7 . TRBV6-1 . TGTGCCAGCAGTGTAAGTCTAGCTCAAACCTACGAGCAGTACTTC CASSVSLAQTYEQYF
TRBJ2-1 few TRBV19 TRBD1 TGTGCCAGTAGTTCGGGACAGGGGGCATATGAGCAGTTCTTC CASSSGQGAYEQFF
TRBJ2-2 . TRBV5-4 TRBD2 TGTGCCAGCAGCCGAGAACTAGCGGGAACGGGGGAGCTGTTTTTT CASSRELAGTGELFF
TRBJ1-2 . TRBV5-1 . TGCGCCAGCAGCTCGGATGTTGAGGGTATCGACTATGGCTACACCTTC CASSSDVEGIDYGYTF
TRBJ2-7 few TRBV19 TRBD2 TGTGCCAGTAGAGATGGTAGCGGGAGCTACGAGCAGTACTTC CASRDGSGSYEQYF
TRBJ2-3 . TRBV6-1 TRBD2 TGTGCCAGCAGTGCCTTCCGACTAGCGGGAGTAAAAGATACGCAGTATTTT CASSAFRLAGVKDTQYF